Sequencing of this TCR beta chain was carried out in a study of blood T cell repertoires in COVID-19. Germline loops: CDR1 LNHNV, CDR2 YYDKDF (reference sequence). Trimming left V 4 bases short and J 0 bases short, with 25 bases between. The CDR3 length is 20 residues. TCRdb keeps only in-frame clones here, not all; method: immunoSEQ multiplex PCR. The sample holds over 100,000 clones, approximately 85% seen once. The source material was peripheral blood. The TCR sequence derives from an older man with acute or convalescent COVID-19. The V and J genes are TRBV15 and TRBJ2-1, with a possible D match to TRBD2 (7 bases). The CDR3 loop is CATSTGTQGLGPSSYNEQFF. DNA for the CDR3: TGTGCCACCAGCACAGGGACACAAGGACTAGGTCCAAGCTCCTACAATGAGCAGTTCTTC.